The clone carrying this TCR beta chain has at least ten counts. There were TCR beta CDR3 regions amplified from RNA transcripts. During a first-round RT-PCR of the TCR CDR3, the HTBI primer set was used. MiXCR was run by TCRdb on the multiplex PCR reads, yielding one entry per CDR3 protein. Of 200,000 or so distinct CDR3 sequences listed, about 17% are singletons. This entry belongs to a study of T cells in Graves' hyperthyroidism and ophthalmopathy. The authors deemed Graves' hyperthyroidism stable absent ophthalmopathy progression within 18 months. Every diagnosis used clinical symptoms, serum thyroxine and TRAb, thyroid ultrasound and orbital computed tomography. The CDR3 is made up of 16 amino acids. V shed 1 base and J 0 bases; nucleotides not matched to a gene: 5. CDR1 and CDR2 (germline): GTSNPN, SVGIG (reference sequence).

This clonotype was sampled from a woman between 50 and 59 years old with Graves' hyperthyroidism. This chain uses TRBV30 with TRBJ2-3; TRBD2 agrees at 9 bases. Sequencing was performed on blood. The CDR3 is CAWSDLTSGSTDTQYF. DNA of the CDR3: TGTGCCTGGAGTGATCTTACTAGCGGGAGCACAGATACGCAGTATTTT.